The clone carrying this TCR beta chain occurred once. As yet, its antigen is unknown. These data belong to a study of cytomegalovirus exposure and HLA in healthy donors. Overall study context: Unique TCRs from HLA-typed donors, around 93 million of them, were held in an early data release.

The CDR3 sequence is 13 residues long. Germline V gene lookup returns CDR1 SGHKS and CDR2 YYEKEE (reference sequence). V lost 5 bases, J lost 7 bases, and 12 bases lay in between. The PCR made use of 60 Vbeta and 13 Jbeta primers. The repertoire was sequenced with immunoSEQ multiplex PCR; TCRdb's copy has only in-frame clones and lacks some. The table includes around 100,000 clones, around 81% detected once. Findings and caveats of the study: For TCR beta chains, V- and J-gene trimming was later linked to a missense DCLRE1C variant.

Sequencing input: PBMCs. The V gene is TRBV5-5, the J gene TRBJ2-2, with a possible D match to TRBD2 (5 bases). The sequence was obtained from a woman between 65 and 79 years old in good health and CMV-seropositive. This CDR3 reads CASRTGRDGELFF. The CDR3 nucleotides read TGTGCCAGCAGAACGGGCCGGGACGGGGAGCTGTTTTTT. Together with reference TRBV5-5 and TRBJ2-2, the CDR3 gives the full variable domain: DAGVTQSPTHLIKTRGQQVTLRCSPISGHKSVSWYQQVLGQGPQFIFQYYEKEERGRGNFPDRFSARQFPNYSSELNVNALLLGDSALYLCASRTGRDGELFFGEGSRLTVL.